This T cell receptor beta chain comes out of a study of CXCR3-negative and CXCR3-positive naive CD8 T cells (dated by TCRdb to between 2017 and 2020). For the study in its entirety: In total, some 130 million TRB reads were obtained, corresponding to roughly 1.5 +/- 0.3 million reads per library. Data from 11 donors, pooled across two independent experiments, went into the diversity and physicochemical repertoire analyses. The TRBV-TRBJ cluster analysis covered naive subsets from 5 donors and memory cells from 3 donors.

The CDR3, from cysteine to phenylalanine, totals 12 residues. No DNA was logged. From a lookup of the germline V gene, CDR1 and CDR2 are SGDLS and YYNGEE. What the study reported, not specific to this receptor: Freshly isolated PBMCs were used for most assays because CXCR3 expression went down partially after cryopreservation. Repertoire diversity was comparably high in both naive subsets but much lower in memory CD8+ T cells. Because surface CD5, which is linked to self-reactivity in mice, was comparable between the naive subsets, TCR interaction strength was also inferred from TRB CDR3 physicochemical properties. Compared with CXCR3-negative naive cells, CXCR3-positive naive cells had TRB CDR3s with higher hydrophobicity (lower Kidera factor 4), lower energy, and higher strength and volume indices. TRBV-TRBJ usage was similar between naive CXCR3-negative and CXCR3-positive cells from the same donor, while memory cells showed distinct patterns.

With regard to this clonotype: Its antigen target is currently unknown.

For every CD8+ T cell subset, some 310,000 cells were flow-sorted straight into RLT lysis buffer, and each subset was sorted in triplicate. To exclude memory contaminants, naive CD8+ T cells were stringently defined as CD45RO-CCR7+CD27+CD95-. Standard density gradient centrifugation was used to isolate peripheral blood mononuclear cells from buffy coats. Naive CXCR3-negative and CXCR3-positive CD8+ T cells were flow-sorted using a FACSAria III. Total RNA was extracted from sorted cells with an RNeasy Mini Kit. Sequencing relied on a NextSeq 550. The Human TCR Profiling Kit (MiLaboratory) was used to make UMI-labeled 5' RACE TRB cDNA libraries. cDNA synthesis used the entire amount of extracted RNA, and PCR amplification then used the entire amount of cDNA produced. Libraries were prepared in parallel with an identical number of PCR cycles. Concerning the study's data processing: MIGEC and MiXCR extracted about 48,000 +/- 9,800 unique UMI-labeled TRB cDNA molecules per library, requiring at least two reads per UMI. On average, each library contained about 40,000 +/- 10,000 functional in-frame TRB CDR3 nucleotide clonotypes without stop codons. After downsampling to 5000 UMI-labeled TRB molecules per sample, diversity metrics such as normalized Shannon-Wiener and Chao1 were calculated in VDJtools. Clonotype-size-weighted physicochemical properties of the central five CDR3 residues (interaction energy, strength, volume and Kidera factor 4) were computed in VDJtools. TCRdb reprocessed the reads, and each CDR3 protein sequence is entered once, without DNA. The V and J calls shown here were made by TCRdb, not taken from the authors' results. This sample's table contains about 130,000 distinct CDR3 sequences. The ten most abundant clones make up 0.25% to 0.35% of the sample.

The sequenced material came from naive CXCR3- CD8+ T cells from blood. This specimen's cell subset or site label, interpreted: CD45RO-CCR7+CD27+CD95- naive CD8+ T cells lacking CXCR3 (TNR3-). The source of this sequence is a human donor in good health. Some clones in this sample may be carry-over from other donors' samples. This chain joins TRBV9 to TRBJ1-5. CDR3 region: CASSAGGQPQHF.